The sequence of this TCR beta chain was determined in a study of blood T cell repertoires in COVID-19. The V end was cut by 3 bases, the J end by 0 bases, with 11 bases between. This CDR3 is built from 16 residues. Germline loops: CDR1 SEHNR, CDR2 FQNEAQ (reference sequence). Here immunoSEQ multiplex PCR was the method, and the copy in TCRdb shows in-frame clones only, minus some. The data contain 130,000 to 150,000 clones, approximately 78% of them seen just once; the ten biggest clones take up nearly 15%. Sequenced material: peripheral blood. This receptor was obtained from a human donor with acute or convalescent COVID-19. The donor label of this sample is uncertain. The chain is built from TRBV7-9 and TRBJ1-4, with D maybe TRBD1 (5 bases). Here the CDR3 reads CASSLDPGATNEKLFF. The CDR3 DNA follows: TGTGCCAGCAGCTTGGACCCGGGGGCAACTAATGAAAAACTGTTTTTT.